This T cell receptor beta chain derives from a study of CD8+CD57+ T cells in acquired aplastic anemia. Study information: An average of around 3.5 ug of DNA was obtained from sorted CD4+ and CD8+ cells. Study-level results: Patients and controls shared under 30 CD8+ CDR3 sequences, highly expressed in patients. Patients and controls were not found to differ significantly in CD8+ Simpson's diversity.

This CDR3 comprises 14 residues. Trimming took off 3 bases at V and 0 bases at J, with 6 bases between the two ends. Germline CDR1 and CDR2: SGHVS and FQNEAQ. Turning to this clonotype: Its target is not known.

All sequencing subjects had displayed CD8+CD57+ cell expansion on flow cytometry. Every patient had severe acquired aplastic anemia. The study profiled TCR beta VDJ and CDR3 using genomic DNA as template. TCRdb re-analysed the reads in MiXCR, keeping a single row per CDR3 protein. This sample has hundreds of thousands of distinct CDR3 sequences, with roughly 82% found just once. Sequences were obtained from sorted CD4+, CD8+, or CD8+CD57+ T cells (not recorded which) from PBMCs. This clonotype was obtained from a human donor with aplastic anemia. V gene TRBV7-8 combines with J gene TRBJ1-5, with D hard to call. DNA of the CDR3: TGTGCCAGCAGCTTTGCGGATAGCAATCAGCCCCAGCATTTT. This translates into CASSFADSNQPQHF.